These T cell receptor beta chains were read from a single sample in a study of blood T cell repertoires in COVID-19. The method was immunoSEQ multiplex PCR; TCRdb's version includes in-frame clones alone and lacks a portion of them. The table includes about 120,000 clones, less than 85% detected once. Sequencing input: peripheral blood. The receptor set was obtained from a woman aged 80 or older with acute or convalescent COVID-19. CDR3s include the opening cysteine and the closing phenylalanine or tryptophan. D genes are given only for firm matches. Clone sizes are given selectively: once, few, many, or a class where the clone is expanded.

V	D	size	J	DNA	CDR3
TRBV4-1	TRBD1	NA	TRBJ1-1	TGCGCCAGCAGTCACGAGGGCCAGGGGACAGTAACTGAAGCTTTCTTT	CASSHEGQGTVTEAFF
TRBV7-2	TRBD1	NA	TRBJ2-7	TGTGCCAGCAGGTGGACAGGGCCAGCCTACGAGCAGTACTTC	CASRWTGPAYEQYF
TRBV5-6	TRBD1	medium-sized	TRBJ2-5	TGTGCCAGCAGCTTGTTCAGGGGGCTGCAAGAGACCCAGTACTTC	CASSLFRGLQETQYF
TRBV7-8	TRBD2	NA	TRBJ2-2	TGTGCCAGCAGCTCCCTAGCGGGGGAGCACACCGGGGAGCTGTTTTTT	CASSSLAGEHTGELFF
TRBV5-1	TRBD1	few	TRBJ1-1	TGCGCCAGCAGCCCACTGGACAGGGGTGTCACTGAAGCTTTCTTT	CASSPLDRGVTEAFF
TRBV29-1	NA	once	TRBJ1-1	TGCAGCGTTGATCGGTTGGGGCCCCCGAACACTGAAGCTTTCTTT	CSVDRLGPPNTEAFF
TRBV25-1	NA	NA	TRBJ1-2	TGTGCCCGGTGGGGGCTATGGGGCTTC	CARWGLWGF
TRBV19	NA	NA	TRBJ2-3	TGTGCCAGTCGGTCGGGGGGCACAGATACGCAGTATTTT	CASRSGGTDTQYF
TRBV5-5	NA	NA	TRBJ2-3	TGTGCCAGCAGCTTGCAAGCAACTAGCACAGATACGCAGTATTTT	CASSLQATSTDTQYF
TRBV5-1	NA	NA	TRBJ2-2	TGCGCCAGCAGCTTGACAGTGAACACCGGGGAGCTGTTTTTT	CASSLTVNTGELFF
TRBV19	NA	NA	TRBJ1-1	TGTGCCAGTGCTAGGAACACTGAAGCTTTCTTT	CASARNTEAFF
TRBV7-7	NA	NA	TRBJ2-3	TGTGCCAGCAGCAGGGACTCGTACGATACGCAGTATTTT	CASSRDSYDTQYF
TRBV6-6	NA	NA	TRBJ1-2	TGTGCCAGCAGCCTTCATATGGACAGCGTATATGGCTACACCTTC	CASSLHMDSVYGYTF
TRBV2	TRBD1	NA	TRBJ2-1	TGTGCCAGCAGTGAGGGACAGGGTACGTACAATGAGCAGTTCTTC	CASSEGQGTYNEQFF
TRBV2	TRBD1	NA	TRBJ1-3	TGTGCCAGCTCAGCTATGAGACAGGGGGCTGGAAACACCATATATTTT	CASSAMRQGAGNTIYF
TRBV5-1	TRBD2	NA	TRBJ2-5	TGCGCCAGCAGCTTTGGGGCTAGCGGCCAAGAGACCCAGTACTTC	CASSFGASGQETQYF
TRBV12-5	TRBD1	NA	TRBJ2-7	TGTGCTAGTGGCCTCGACCTTACAGGGGGCGAGCAGTACTTC	CASGLDLTGGEQYF
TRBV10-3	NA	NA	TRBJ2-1	TGTGCCATCAGTGAGTTTTTAAATGAGCAGTTCTTC	CAISEFLNEQFF
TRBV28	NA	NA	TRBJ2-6	TGTGCCAGCATGCGCTCTGGGGCCAACGTCCTGACTTTC	CASMRSGANVLTF
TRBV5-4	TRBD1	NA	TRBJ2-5	TGTGCCAGCAGCCCTGGACAGGTTTCAGAGACCCAGTACTTC	CASSPGQVSETQYF
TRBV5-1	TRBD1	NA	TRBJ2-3	TGCGCCAGCAGCTCGACAGGGCGCGGCACAGATACGCAGTATTTT	CASSSTGRGTDTQYF